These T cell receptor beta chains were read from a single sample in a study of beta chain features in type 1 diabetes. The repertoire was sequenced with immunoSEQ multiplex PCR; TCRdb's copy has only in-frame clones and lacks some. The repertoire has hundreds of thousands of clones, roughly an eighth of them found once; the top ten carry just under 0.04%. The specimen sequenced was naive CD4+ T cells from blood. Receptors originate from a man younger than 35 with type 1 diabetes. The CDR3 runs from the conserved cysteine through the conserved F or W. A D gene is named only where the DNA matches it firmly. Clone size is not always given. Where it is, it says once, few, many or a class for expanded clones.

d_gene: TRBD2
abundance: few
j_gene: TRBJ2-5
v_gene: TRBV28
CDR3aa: CASQAGVQETQYF
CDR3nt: TGTGCCAGCCAGGCGGGAGTGCAAGAGACCCAGTACTTC

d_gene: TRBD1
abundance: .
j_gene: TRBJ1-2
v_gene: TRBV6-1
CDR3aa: CASSPGQGIGYTF
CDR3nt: TGTGCCAGCAGTCCGGGACAGGGAATCGGCTACACCTTC

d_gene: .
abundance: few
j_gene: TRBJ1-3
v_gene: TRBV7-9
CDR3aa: CASSPNPRTGNTIYF
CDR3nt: TGTGCCAGCAGCCCCAATCCAAGGACTGGAAACACCATATATTTT

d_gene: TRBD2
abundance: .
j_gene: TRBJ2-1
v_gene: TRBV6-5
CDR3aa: CASSYAGGTYNEQFF
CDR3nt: TGTGCCAGCAGTTACGCGGGGGGAACCTACAATGAGCAGTTCTTC

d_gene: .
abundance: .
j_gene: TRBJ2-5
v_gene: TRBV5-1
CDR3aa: CASSLVGTHQETQYF
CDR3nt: TGCGCCAGCAGCTTGGTTGGGACACACCAAGAGACCCAGTACTTC

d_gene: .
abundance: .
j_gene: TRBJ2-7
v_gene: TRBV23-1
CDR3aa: CASSQSDTGHETSYEQYF
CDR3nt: TGCGCCAGCAGTCAATCCGACACGGGCCACGAAACCTCCTACGAGCAGTACTTC

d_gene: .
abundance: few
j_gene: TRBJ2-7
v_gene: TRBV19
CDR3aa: CASTRSTGSYEQYF
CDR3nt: TGTGCCAGTACACGTAGCACCGGCTCCTACGAGCAGTACTTC

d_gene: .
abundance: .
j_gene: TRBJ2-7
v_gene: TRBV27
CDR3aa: CASSPTLGGNYEQYF
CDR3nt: TGTGCCAGCAGTCCTACTCTCGGGGGCAACTACGAGCAGTACTTC

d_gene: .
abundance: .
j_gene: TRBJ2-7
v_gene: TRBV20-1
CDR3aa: CSARPAGEQYF
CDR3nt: TGCAGTGCTAGACCCGCAGGCGAGCAGTACTTC

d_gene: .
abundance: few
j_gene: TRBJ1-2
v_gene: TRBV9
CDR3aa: CASSVGGSGGYTF
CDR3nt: TGTGCCAGCAGCGTCGGGGGAAGTGGTGGCTACACCTTC

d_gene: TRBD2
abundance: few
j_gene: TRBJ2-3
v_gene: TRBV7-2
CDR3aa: CASSLGSSGGALDTQYF
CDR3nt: TGTGCCAGCAGCTTAGGATCTAGCGGGGGGGCCCTAGATACGCAGTATTTT

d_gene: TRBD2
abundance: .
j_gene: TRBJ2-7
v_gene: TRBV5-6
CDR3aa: CASSLKTSGPFEQYF
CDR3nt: TGTGCCAGCAGCTTGAAAACTAGCGGGCCTTTCGAGCAGTACTTC

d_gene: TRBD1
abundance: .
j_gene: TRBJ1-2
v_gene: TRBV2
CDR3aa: CASSRDSHYGYTF
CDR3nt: TGTGCCAGCAGTCGGGACAGTCACTATGGCTACACCTTC

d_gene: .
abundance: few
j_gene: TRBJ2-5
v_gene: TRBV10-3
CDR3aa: CAIEGRETQYF
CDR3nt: TGTGCCATCGAGGGGCGGGAGACCCAGTACTTC

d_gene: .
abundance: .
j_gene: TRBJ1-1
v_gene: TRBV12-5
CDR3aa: CASGFLAFF
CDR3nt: TGTGCTAGTGGTTTTCTAGCTTTCTTT

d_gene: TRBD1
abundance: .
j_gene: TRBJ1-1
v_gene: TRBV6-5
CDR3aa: CASSYSGGSFTEAFF
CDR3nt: TGTGCCAGCAGTTACTCAGGGGGCTCGTTCACTGAAGCTTTCTTT

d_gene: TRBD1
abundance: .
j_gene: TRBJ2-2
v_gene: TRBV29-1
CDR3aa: CSAPGGIGSDNANTGELFF
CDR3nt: TGCAGCGCCCCAGGGGGAATAGGATCGGATAACGCGAACACCGGGGAGCTGTTTTTT

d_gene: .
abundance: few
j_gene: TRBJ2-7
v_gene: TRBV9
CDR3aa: CASSVETSYEQYF
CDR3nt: TGTGCCAGCAGCGTAGAGACTAGTTACGAGCAGTACTTC

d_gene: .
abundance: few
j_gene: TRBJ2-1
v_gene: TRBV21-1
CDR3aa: CASSKPWLAGGHEQFF
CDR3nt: TGTGCCAGCAGCAAACCTTGGCTAGCGGGAGGGCATGAGCAGTTCTTC

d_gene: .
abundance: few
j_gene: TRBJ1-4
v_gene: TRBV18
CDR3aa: CASSPRDTHEKLFF
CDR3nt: TGTGCCAGCTCACCACGGGACACCCATGAAAAACTGTTTTTT

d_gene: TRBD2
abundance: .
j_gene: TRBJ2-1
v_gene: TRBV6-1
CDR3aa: CASSASAVLAGISNEQFF
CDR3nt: TGTGCCAGCAGTGCCTCAGCCGTACTAGCGGGGATTAGCAATGAGCAGTTCTTC

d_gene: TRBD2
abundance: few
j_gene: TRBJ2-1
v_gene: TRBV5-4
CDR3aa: CASSQAGGDEQFF
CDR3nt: TGTGCCAGCAGCCAAGCGGGAGGTGATGAGCAGTTCTTC

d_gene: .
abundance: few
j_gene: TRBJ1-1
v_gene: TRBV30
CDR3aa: CATSRETNTEAFF
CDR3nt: TGTGCCACGAGTAGGGAGACGAACACTGAAGCTTTCTTT

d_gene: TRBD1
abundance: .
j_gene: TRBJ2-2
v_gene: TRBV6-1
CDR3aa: CASTTGGDTGELFF
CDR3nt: TGTGCCAGCACTACAGGGGGAGACACCGGGGAGCTGTTTTTT

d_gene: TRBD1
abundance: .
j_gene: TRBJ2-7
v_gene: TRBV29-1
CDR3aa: CSGGRQGNYEQYF
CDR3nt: TGCAGCGGCGGGCGACAGGGGAATTACGAGCAGTACTTC

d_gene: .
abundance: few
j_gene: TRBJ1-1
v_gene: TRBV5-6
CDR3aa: CASSYRVVLLNTEAFF
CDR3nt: TGTGCCAGCAGCTACCGTGTGGTCCTGCTGAACACTGAAGCTTTCTTT

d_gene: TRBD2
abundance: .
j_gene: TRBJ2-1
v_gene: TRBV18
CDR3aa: CASSPWEGGPSYNEQFF
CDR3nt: TGTGCCAGCTCACCCTGGGAGGGAGGGCCCTCCTACAATGAGCAGTTCTTC

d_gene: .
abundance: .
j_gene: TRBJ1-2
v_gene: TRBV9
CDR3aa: CASSPPTPNYGYTF
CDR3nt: TGTGCCAGCAGCCCCCCGACTCCTAACTATGGCTACACCTTC

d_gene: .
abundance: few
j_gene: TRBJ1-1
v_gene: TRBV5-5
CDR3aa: CASILDTEAFF
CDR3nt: TGTGCCAGCATCCTAGACACTGAAGCTTTCTTT

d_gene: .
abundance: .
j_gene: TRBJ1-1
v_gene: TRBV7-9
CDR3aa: CASSDGLMNTEAFF
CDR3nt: TGTGCCAGCAGTGACGGCCTCATGAACACTGAAGCTTTCTTT

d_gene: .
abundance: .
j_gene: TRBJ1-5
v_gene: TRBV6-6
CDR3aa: CASSPQVAQHF
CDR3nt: TGTGCCAGCAGTCCCCAGGTGGCCCAGCATTTT

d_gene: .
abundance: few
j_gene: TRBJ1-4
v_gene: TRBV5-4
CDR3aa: CASSPAGNEKLFF
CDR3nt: TGTGCCAGCAGCCCTGCCGGTAATGAAAAACTGTTTTTT

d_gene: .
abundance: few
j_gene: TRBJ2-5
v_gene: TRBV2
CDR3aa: CASSSGVRETQYF
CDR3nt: TGTGCCAGCAGTTCGGGGGTGAGGGAGACCCAGTACTTC

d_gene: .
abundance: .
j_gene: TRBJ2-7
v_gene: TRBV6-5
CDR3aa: CATTRQGGTYEQYF
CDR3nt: TGTGCCACGACTCGACAGGGAGGGACCTACGAGCAGTACTTC

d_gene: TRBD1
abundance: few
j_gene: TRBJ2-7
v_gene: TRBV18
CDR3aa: CASSTGTGGEQYF
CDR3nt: TGTGCCAGCTCAACCGGGACAGGGGGTGAGCAGTACTTC

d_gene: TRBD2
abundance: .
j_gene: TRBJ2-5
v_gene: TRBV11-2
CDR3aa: CASSPILATQETQYF
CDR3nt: TGTGCCAGCAGCCCAATACTAGCGACTCAGGAGACCCAGTACTTC

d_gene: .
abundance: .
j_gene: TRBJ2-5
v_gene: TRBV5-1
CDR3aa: CASSSPSGVETQYF
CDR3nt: TGCGCCAGCAGCTCCCCCTCAGGCGTGGAGACCCAGTACTTC

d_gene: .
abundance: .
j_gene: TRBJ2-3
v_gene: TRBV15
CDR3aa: CATSSGADTQYF
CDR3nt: TGTGCCACCAGCTCCGGGGCAGATACGCAGTATTTT

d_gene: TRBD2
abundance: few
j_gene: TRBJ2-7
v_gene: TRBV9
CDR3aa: CASSRAGGTSYEQYF
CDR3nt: TGTGCCAGCAGCCGAGCGGGAGGCACCTCCTACGAGCAGTACTTC

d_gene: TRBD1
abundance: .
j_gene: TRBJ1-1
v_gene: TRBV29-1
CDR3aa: CSVGTGGFGNTEAFF
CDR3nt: TGCAGCGTTGGGACAGGGGGTTTCGGGAACACTGAAGCTTTCTTT

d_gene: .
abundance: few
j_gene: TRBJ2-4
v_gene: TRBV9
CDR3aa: CASSVEMGRGIQYF
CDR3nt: TGTGCCAGCAGCGTAGAAATGGGACGGGGCATTCAGTACTTC

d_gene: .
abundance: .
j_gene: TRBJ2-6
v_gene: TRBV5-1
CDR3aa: CASSKGGAGANVLTF
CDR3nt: TGCGCCAGCAGCAAGGGGGGCGCTGGGGCCAACGTCCTGACTTTC

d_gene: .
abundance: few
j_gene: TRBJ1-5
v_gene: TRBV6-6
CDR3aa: CASILTGPRQPQHF
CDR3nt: TGTGCCAGCATTCTGACAGGACCACGGCAGCCCCAGCATTTT

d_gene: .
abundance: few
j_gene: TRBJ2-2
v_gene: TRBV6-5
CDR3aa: CASSSLTHTGELFF
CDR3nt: TGTGCCAGCAGTTCCCTGACGCACACCGGGGAGCTGTTTTTT

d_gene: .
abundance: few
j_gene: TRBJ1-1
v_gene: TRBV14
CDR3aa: CASSQGRSNTEAFF
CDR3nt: TGTGCCAGCAGCCAAGGTCGGTCAAACACTGAAGCTTTCTTT

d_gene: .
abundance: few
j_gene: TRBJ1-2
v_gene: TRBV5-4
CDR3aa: CASSPTGTANYGYTF
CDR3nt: TGTGCCAGCAGCCCAACTGGGACTGCTAACTATGGCTACACCTTC

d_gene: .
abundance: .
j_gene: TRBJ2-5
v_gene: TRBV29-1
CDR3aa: CSVAFWDGETQYF
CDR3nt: TGCAGCGTTGCATTTTGGGATGGGGAGACCCAGTACTTC

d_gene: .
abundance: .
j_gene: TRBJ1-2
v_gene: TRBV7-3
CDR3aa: CASSPAQGGGYTF
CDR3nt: TGTGCCAGCAGCCCAGCGCAGGGTGGTGGCTACACCTTC

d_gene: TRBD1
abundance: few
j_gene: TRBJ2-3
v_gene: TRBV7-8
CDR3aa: CASSLGQGTDTQYF
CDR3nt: TGTGCCAGCAGCTTAGGACAGGGGACAGATACGCAGTATTTT

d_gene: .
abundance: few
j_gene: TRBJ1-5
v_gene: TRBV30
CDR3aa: CAWSTGQSNQPQHF
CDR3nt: TGTGCCTGGTCCACTGGACAGAGCAATCAGCCCCAGCATTTT

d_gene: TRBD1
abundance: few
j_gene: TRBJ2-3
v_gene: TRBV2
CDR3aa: CAGGTGGIDTQYF
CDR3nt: TGTGCCGGGGGGACAGGGGGGATAGATACGCAGTATTTT

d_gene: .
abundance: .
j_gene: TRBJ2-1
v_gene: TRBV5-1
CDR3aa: CASRSGRGSSYNEQFF
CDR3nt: TGCGCCAGCAGGTCCGGTCGGGGCAGCTCCTACAATGAGCAGTTCTTC

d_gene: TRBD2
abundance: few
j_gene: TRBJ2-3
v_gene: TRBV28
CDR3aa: CASSLWGTGTSEADTQYF
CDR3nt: TGTGCCAGCAGTTTATGGGGTACTGGGACTAGCGAAGCAGATACGCAGTATTTT

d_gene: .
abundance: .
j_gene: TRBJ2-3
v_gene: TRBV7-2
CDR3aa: CASSLVKGVDTQYF
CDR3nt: TGTGCCAGCAGCTTAGTAAAAGGGGTTGATACGCAGTATTTT

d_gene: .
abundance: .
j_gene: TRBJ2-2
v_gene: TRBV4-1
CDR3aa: CASSQDSYAGELFF
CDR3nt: TGCGCCAGCAGCCAAGATTCTTACGCCGGGGAGCTGTTTTTT